The clone carrying this T cell receptor beta chain occurred many times. Its antigen remains unknown. Whole blood was used without fractionation, so all unsorted peripheral T cells were included. This record comes from a study of HIV-infected patients and healthy controls. Points from the study as a whole: Eight alpha and eight beta V genes differed significantly in mean usage between HIV-infected patients and controls. Healthy control repertoires had roughly threefold more distinct CDR3s than untreated HIV+ repertoires, and higher Shannon diversity.

V gave up 0 bases and J gave up 3 bases, with 15 bases separating them. Germline CDR1 and CDR2: LGHNT and FRNRAP. The CDR3 spans 17 residues. About 540 ng RNA was reverse transcribed with alpha and beta constant-region primers. Using multiplexing indices, alpha and beta chain libraries were generated apart by chain-specific third strand synthesis. MiXCR was run by TCRdb on the 5' RACE reads, yielding one entry per CDR3 protein. The table includes roughly 15,000 distinct CDR3 sequences, about 9.8% detected once. The chain employs TRBV12-5 and TRBJ1-5, with a tentative D call TRBD1 (5 bases). The source material was blood. This TCR came from an adult in good health. This chain's CDR3 is CASGLVLGTDVNQPQHF. The DNA for the CDR3 is TGTGCTAGTGGTTTGGTGCTGGGGACCGATGTCAATCAGCCCCAGCATTTT.